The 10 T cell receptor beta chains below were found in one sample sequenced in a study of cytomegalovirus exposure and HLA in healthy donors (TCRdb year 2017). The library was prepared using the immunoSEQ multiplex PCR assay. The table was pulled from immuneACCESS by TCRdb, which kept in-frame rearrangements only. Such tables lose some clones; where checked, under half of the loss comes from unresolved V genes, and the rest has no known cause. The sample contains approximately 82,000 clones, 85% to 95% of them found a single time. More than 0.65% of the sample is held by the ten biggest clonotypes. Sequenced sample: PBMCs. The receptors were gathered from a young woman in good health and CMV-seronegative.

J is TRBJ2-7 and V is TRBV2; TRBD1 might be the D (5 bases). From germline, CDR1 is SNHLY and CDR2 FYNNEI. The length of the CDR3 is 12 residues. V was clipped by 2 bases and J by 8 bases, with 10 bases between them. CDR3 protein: CASSELDSQQYF. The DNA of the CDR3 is TGTGCCAGCAGTGAATTAGACAGTCAGCAGTACTTC.

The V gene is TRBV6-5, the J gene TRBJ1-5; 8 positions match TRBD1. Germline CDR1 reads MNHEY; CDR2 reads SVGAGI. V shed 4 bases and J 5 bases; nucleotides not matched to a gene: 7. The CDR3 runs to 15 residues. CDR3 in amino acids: CASSSGTGEYQPQHF. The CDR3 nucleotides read TGTGCCAGCAGTTCCGGGACAGGCGAATATCAGCCCCAGCATTTT.

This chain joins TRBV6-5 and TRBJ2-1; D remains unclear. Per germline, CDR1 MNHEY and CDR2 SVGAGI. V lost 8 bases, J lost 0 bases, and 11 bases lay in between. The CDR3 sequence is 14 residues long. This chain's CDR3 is CASLRSYSYNEQFF. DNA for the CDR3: TGTGCCAGCCTCCGTAGTTACTCCTACAATGAGCAGTTCTTC.

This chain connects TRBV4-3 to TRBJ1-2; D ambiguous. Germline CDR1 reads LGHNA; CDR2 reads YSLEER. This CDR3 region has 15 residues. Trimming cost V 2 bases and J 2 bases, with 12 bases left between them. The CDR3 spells CASSQILTQNYGYTF. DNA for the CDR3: TGCGCCAGCAGCCAAATACTGACACAAAACTATGGCTACACCTTC.

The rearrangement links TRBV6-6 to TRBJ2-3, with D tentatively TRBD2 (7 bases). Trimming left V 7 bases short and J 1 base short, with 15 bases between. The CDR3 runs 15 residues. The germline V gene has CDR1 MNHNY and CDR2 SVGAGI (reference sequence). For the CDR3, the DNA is TGTGCCAGCACGGGGGCGGGGGCCCGCACAGATACGCAGTATTTT. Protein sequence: CASTGAGARTDTQYF.

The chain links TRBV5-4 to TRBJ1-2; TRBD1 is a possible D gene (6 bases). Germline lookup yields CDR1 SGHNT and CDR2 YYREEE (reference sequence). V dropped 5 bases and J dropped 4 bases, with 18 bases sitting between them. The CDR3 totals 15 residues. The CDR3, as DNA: TGTGCCAGCAGTTCACAAGACGGGGACATCTATGGCTACACCTTC. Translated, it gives CASSSQDGDIYGYTF. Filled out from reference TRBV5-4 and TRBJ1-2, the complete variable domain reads ETGVTQSPTHLIKTRGQQVTLRCSSQSGHNTVSWYQQALGQGPQFIFQYYREEENGRGNFPPRFSGLQFPNYSSELNVNALELDDSALYLCASSSQDGDIYGYTFGSGTRLTVV.

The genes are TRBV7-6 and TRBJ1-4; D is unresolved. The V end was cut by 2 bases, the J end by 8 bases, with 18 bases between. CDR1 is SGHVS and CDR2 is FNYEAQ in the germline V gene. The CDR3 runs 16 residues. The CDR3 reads CASSLTSLTTREKLFF. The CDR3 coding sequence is TGTGCCAGCAGCTTAACGTCCCTGACAACAAGGGAAAAACTGTTTTTT.

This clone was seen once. The CDR3 protein is CASSVLGGQDGYTF. As DNA, the CDR3 is TGTGCCAGCAGTGTCCTAGGGGGTCAGGATGGCTACACCTTC. The rearrangement links TRBV25-1 to TRBJ1-2, with a tentative D call TRBD1 (6 bases). Germline CDR1 and CDR2: MGHDK and SYGVNS. V shed 4 bases and J shed 6 bases, with 15 bases lying between them. This CDR3 spans 14 amino acids.

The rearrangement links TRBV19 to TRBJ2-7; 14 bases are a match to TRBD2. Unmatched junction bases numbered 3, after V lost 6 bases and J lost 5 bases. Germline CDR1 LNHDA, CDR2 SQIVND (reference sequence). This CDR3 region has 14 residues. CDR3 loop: CASRGGLAGDEQYF. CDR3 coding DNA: TGTGCCAGTAGAGGGGGACTAGCGGGAGACGAGCAGTACTTC. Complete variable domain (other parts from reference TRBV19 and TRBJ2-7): DGGITQSPKYLFRKEGQNVTLSCEQNLNHDAMYWYRQDPGQGLRLIYYSQIVNDFQKGDIAEGYSVSREKKESFPLTVTSAQKNPTAFYLCASRGGLAGDEQYFGPGTRLTVT.

The CDR3 bases are TGTGCCATCAGTGAGGGCAGGCGAGAGACCCAGTACTTC. The encoded protein is CAISEGRRETQYF. The gene calls are TRBV10-3 and TRBJ2-5; D remains unclear. CDR1 and CDR2 (germline): ENHRY, SYGVKD. This CDR3 has 13 amino acids. Trimming removed 2 bases from V and 4 bases from J, with 8 bases in between.